This TCR beta chain was sequenced during a study of technical replicates of blood from several donors. Assay used: immunoSEQ multiplex PCR; TCRdb lists only in-frame clones, some missing. This sample yields tens of thousands of clones, of which around nine tenths are seen a single time; 0.36% belongs to the top ten. V was pared by 0 bases and J by 4 bases, with 6 bases of the junction left unmatched. From germline, CDR1 is SGHNT and CDR2 YENEEA. The CDR3 has 16 residues. The chain links TRBV11-3 to TRBJ2-7; 10 bases map to TRBD1. The sample taken for sequencing was T cells isolated from PBMCs. The source is a human donor in good health. In DNA, the CDR3 is TGTGCCAGCAGCTTAGATGGGACAGGGGATAGGTACGAGCAGTACTTC. Amino acid sequence: CASSLDGTGDRYEQYF.